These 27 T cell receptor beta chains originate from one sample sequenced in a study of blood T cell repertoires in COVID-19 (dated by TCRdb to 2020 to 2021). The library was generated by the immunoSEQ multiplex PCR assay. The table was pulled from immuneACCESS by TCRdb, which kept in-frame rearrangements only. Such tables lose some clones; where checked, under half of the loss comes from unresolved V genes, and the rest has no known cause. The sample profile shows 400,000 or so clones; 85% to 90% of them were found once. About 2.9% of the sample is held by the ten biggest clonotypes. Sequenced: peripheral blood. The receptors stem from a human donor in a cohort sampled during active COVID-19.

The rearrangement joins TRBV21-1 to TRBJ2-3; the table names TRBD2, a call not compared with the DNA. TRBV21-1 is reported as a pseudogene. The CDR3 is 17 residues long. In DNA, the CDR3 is TGTGCCAGCAGCAAGGGACTCCGGGGTATGCCCCCAGATACGCAGTATTTT. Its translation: CASSKGLRGMPPDTQYF.

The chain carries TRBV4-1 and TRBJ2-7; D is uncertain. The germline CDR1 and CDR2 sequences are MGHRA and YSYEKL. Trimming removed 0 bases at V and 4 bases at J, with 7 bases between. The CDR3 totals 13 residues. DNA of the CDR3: TGCGCCAGCAGCCAAGATAGTTGGTACGAGCAGTACTTC. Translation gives CASSQDSWYEQYF.

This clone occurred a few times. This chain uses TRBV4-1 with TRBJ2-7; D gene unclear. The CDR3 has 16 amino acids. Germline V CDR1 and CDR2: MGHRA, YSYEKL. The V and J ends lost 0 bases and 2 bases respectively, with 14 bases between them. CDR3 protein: CASSQEVAPRPYEQYF. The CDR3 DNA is TGCGCCAGCAGCCAAGAGGTGGCCCCGAGGCCCTACGAGCAGTACTTC.

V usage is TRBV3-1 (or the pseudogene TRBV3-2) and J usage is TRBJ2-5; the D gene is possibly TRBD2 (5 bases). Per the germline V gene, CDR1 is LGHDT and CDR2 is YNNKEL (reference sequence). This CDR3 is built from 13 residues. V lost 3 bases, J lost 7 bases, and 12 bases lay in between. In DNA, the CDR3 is TGTGCCAGCAGCCAGGCCCGAGAGGGGACCCAGTACTTC. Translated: CASSQAREGTQYF.

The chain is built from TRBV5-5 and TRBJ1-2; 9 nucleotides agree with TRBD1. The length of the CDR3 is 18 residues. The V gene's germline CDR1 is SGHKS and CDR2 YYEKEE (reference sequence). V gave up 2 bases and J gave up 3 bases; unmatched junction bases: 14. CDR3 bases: TGTGCCAGCAGCTTAAAAGGGACAGGGAAGCCCCCCGACTATGGCTACACCTTC. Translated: CASSLKGTGKPPDYGYTF.

CDR3 residues: CASSKLAGSNTGELFF. The CDR3 DNA reads TGTGCCAGCAGCAAACTAGCGGGGTCGAACACCGGGGAGCTGTTTTTT. V gene TRBV11-2 combines with J gene TRBJ2-2, with 10 bases that match TRBD2. J lost 0 bases, V lost 5 bases, and 3 bases had no gene match. This CDR3 is built from 16 residues. CDR1 and CDR2 (germline): SGHAT, FQNNGV. The full variable domain, its missing parts supplied by reference TRBV11-2 and TRBJ2-2, is EAGVAQSPRYKIIEKRQSVAFWCNPISGHATLYWYQQILGQGPKLLIQFQNNGVVDDSQLPKDRFSAERLKGVDSTLKIQPAKLEDSAVYLCASSKLAGSNTGELFFGEGSRLTVL.

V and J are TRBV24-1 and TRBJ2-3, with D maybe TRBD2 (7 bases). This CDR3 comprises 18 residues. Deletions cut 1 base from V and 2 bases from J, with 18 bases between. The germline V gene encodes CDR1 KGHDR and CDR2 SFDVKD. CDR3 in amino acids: CATSDLRPGGDNTDTQYF. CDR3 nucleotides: TGTGCCACCAGTGATTTACGTCCTGGGGGGGACAACACAGATACGCAGTATTTT.

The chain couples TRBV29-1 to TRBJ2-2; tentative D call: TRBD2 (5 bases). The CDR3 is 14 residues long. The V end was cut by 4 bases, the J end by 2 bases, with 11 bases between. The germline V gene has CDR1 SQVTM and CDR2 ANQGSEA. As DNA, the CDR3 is TGCAGCGTTGCGAGGGCAGAAAACACCGGGGAGCTGTTTTTT. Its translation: CSVARAENTGELFF.

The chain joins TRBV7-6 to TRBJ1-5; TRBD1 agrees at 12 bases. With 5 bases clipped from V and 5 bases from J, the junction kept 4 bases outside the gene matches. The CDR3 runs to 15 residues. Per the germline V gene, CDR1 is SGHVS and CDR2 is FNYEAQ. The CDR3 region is CASSAGTGGYQPQHF. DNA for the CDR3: TGTGCCAGCAGCGCCGGGACAGGGGGCTATCAGCCCCAGCATTTT.

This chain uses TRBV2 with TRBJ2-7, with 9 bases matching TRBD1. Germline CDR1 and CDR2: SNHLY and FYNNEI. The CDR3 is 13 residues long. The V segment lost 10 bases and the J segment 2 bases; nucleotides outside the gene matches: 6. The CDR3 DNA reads TGTGCCACCCGACAGGGGGGTACCTACGAGCAGTACTTC. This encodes CATRQGGTYEQYF.

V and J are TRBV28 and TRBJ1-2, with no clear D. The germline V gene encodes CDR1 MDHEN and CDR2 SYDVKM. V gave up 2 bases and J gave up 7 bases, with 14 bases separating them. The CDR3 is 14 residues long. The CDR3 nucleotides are TGTGCCAGCAGTTTAGTTAGGAGGGCAAGTGGCTACACCTTC. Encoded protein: CASSLVRRASGYTF.

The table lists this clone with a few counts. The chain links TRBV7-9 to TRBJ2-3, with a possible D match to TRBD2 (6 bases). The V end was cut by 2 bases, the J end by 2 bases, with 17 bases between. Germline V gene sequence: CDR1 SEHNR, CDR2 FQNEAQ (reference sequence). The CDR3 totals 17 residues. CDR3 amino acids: CASSLSGETFNTDTQYF. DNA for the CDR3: TGTGCCAGCAGCTTATCGGGAGAAACCTTTAACACAGATACGCAGTATTTT. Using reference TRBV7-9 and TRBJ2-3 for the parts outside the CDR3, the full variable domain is DTGVSQNPRHKITKRGQNVTFRCDPISEHNRLYWYRQTLGQGPEFLTYFQNEAQLEKSRLLSDRFSAERPKGSFSTLEIQRTEQGDSAMYLCASSLSGETFNTDTQYFGPGTRLTVL.

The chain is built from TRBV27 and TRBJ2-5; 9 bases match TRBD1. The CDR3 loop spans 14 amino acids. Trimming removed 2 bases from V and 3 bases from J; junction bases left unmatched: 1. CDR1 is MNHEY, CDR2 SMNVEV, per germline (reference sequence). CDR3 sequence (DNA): TGTGCCAGCAGTTTAAGGACAGGGGAAGAGACCCAGTACTTC. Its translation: CASSLRTGEETQYF.

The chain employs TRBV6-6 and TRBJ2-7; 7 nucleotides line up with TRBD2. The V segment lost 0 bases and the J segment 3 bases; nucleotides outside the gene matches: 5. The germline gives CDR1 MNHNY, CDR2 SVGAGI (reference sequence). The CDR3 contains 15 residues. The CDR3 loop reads CASSYSGTNDYEQYF. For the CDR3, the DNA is TGTGCCAGCAGTTACTCCGGGACTAACGACTACGAGCAGTACTTC.

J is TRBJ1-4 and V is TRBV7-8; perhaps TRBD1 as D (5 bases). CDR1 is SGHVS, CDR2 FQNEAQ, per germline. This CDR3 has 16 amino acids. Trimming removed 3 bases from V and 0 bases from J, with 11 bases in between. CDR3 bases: TGTGCCAGCAGCTTCTTAGGGGCGGCAACTAATGAAAAACTGTTTTTT. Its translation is CASSFLGAATNEKLFF.

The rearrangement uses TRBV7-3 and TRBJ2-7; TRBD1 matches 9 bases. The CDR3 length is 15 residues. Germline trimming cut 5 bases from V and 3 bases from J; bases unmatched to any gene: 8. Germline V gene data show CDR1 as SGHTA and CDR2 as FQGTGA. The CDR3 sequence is CASSLGQGEGYEQYF. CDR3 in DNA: TGTGCCAGCAGCCTGGGACAGGGTGAAGGCTACGAGCAGTACTTC.

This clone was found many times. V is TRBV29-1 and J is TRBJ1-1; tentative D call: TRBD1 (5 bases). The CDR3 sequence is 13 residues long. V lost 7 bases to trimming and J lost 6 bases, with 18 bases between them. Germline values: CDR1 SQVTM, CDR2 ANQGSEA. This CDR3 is CSAPSPGGSEAFF. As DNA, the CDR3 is TGCAGCGCCCCTTCTCCCGGGGGATCTGAAGCTTTCTTT. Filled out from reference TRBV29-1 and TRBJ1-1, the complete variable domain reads SAVISQKPSRDICQRGTSLTIQCQVDSQVTMMFWYRQQPGQSLTLIATANQGSEATYESGFVIDKFPISRPNLTFSTLTVSNMSPEDSSIYLCSAPSPGGSEAFFGQGTRLTVV.

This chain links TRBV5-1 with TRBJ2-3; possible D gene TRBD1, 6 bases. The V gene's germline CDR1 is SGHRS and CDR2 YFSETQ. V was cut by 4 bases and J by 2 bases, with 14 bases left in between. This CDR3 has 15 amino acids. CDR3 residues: CASSARDTATDTQYF. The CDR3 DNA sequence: TGCGCCAGCAGCGCCCGGGACACTGCCACAGATACGCAGTATTTT.

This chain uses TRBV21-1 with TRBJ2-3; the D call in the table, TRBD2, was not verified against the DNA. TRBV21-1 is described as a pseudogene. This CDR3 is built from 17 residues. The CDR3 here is CASSKALAGVGSDTQYF. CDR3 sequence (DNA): TGTGCCAGCAGCAAAGCCCTAGCGGGAGTGGGTTCAGATACGCAGTATTTT.

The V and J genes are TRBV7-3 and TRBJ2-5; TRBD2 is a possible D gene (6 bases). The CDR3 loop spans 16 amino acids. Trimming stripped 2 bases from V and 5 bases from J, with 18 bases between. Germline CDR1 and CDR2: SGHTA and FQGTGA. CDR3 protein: CASSLGGAGTGETQYF. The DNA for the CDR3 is TGTGCCAGCAGCTTAGGTGGGGCGGGAACGGGGGAGACCCAGTACTTC.

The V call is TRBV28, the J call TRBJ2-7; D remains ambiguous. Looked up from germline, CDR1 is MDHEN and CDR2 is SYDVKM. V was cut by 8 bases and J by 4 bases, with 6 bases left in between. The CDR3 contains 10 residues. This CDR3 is CASPPYEQYF. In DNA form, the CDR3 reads TGTGCCAGCCCCCCGTACGAGCAGTACTTC.

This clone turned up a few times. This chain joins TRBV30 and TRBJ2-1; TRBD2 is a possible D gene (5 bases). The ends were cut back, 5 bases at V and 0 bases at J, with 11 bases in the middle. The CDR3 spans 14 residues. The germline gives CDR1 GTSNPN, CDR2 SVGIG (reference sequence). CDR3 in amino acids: CAWRPGSSYNEQFF. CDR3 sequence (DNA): TGTGCCTGGCGACCGGGGAGCTCCTACAATGAGCAGTTCTTC.

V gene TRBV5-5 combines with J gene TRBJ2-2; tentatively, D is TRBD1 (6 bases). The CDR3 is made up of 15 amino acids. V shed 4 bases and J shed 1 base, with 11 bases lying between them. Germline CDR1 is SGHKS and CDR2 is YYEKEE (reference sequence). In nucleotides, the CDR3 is TGTGCCAGCAGCCCCGGGACATTGAACACCGGGGAGCTGTTTTTT. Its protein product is CASSPGTLNTGELFF.

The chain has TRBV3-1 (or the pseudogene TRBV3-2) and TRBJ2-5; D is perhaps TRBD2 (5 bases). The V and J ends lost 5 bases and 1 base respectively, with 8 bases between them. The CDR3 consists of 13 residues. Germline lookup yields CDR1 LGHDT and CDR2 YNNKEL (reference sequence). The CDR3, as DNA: TGTGCCAGCAGCAGCGGCAGCCAAGAGACCCAGTACTTC. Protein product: CASSSGSQETQYF.

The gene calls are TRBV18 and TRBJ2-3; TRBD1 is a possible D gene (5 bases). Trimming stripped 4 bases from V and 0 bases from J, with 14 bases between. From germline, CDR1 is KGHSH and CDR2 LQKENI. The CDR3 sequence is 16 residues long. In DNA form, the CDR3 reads TGTGCCAGCTCACGGATATTGGGGCCTAGCACAGATACGCAGTATTTT. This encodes CASSRILGPSTDTQYF. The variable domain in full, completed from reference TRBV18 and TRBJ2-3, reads NAGVMQNPRHLVRRRGQEARLRCSPMKGHSHVYWYRQLPEEGLKFMVYLQKENIIDESGMPKERFSAEFPKEGPSILRIQQVVRGDSAAYFCASSRILGPSTDTQYFGPGTRLTVL.

This chain's CDR3 is CASTMSGGPYEQYF. The CDR3 region has the DNA TGCGCCAGCACGATGAGCGGGGGGCCCTACGAGCAGTACTTC. This chain uses TRBV10-2 with TRBJ2-7; 9 bases agree with TRBD2. The CDR3 is 14 residues long. CDR1 and CDR2 from the germline V gene are WSHSY and SAAADI. V gave up 7 bases and J gave up 2 bases; unmatched junction bases: 6.

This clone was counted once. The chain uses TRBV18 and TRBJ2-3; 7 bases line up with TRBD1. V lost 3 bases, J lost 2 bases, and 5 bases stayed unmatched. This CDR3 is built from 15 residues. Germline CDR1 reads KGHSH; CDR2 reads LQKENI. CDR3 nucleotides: TGTGCCAGCTCACCCGGAGGACAGGACACAGATACGCAGTATTTT. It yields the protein CASSPGGQDTDTQYF.